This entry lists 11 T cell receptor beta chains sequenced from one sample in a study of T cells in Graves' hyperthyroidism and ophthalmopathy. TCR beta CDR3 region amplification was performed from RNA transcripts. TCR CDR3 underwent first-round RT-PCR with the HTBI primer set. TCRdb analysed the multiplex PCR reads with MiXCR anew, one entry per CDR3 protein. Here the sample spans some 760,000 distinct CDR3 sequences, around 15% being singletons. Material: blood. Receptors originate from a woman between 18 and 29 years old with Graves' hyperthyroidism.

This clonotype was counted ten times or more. The CDR3 region has the DNA TGTGCCAGCAATCCCCACCGGAGAGGGGCATCGAACACTGAAGCTTTCTTT. Translating it yields CASNPHRRGASNTEAFF. The chain carries TRBV2 and TRBJ1-1; D is possibly TRBD1 (5 bases). Germline CDR1 and CDR2: SNHLY and FYNNEI. Between the trimmed V and J ends, which lost 7 bases and 1 base, there was a span of 22 bases. This CDR3 spans 17 amino acids.

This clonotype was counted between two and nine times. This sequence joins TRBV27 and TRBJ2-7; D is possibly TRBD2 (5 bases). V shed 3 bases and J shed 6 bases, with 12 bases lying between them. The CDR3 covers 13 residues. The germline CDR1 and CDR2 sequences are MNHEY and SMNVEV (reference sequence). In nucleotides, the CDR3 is TGTGCCAGCAGTTTCGGAGGTGGTGCCGAGCAGTACTTC. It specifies CASSFGGGAEQYF.

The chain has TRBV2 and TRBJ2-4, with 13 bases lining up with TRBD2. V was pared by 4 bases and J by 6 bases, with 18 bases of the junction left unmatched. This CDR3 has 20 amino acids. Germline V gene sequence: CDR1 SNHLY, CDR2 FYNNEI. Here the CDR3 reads CASSVTGLAGVSGPLNIQYF. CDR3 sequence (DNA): TGTGCCAGCAGTGTGACCGGACTAGCGGGAGTATCAGGACCCTTAAACATTCAGTACTTC.

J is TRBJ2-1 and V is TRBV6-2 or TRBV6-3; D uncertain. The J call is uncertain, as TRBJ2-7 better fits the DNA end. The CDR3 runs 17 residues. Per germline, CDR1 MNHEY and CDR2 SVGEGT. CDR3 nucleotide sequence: TGTGCCAGCAGTTACTCTAGTACGGAGCGCCCCTACAATGAGCAGTACTTC. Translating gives CASSYSSTERPYNEQYF.

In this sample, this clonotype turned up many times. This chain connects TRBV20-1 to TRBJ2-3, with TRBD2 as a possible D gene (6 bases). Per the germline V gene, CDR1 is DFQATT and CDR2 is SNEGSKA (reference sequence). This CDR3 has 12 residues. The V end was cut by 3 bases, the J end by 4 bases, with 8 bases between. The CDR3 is CSASSGSDTQYF. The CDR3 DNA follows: TGCAGTGCTAGTAGCGGATCAGATACGCAGTATTTT.

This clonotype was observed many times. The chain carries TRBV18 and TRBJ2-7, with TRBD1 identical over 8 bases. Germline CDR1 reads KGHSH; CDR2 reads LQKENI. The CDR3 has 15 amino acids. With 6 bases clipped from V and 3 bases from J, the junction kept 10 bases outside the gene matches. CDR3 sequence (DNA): TGTGCCAGCTCTCCTGCCGGACAGGGAATCTACGAGCAGTACTTC. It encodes CASSPAGQGIYEQYF.

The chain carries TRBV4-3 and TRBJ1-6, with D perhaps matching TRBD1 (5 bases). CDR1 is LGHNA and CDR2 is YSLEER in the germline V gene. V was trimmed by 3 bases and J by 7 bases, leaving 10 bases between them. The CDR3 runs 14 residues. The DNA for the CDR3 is TGCGCCAGCAGCCACAAACAGGAAAATTCACCCCTCCACTTT. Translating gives CASSHKQENSPLHF.

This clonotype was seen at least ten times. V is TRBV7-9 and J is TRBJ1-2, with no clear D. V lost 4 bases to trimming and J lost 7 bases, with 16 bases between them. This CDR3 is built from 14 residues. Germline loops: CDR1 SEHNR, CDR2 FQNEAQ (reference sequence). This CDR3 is CASSSSGFGVGYTF. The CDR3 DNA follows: TGTGCCAGCAGCTCATCCGGGTTTGGGGTTGGCTACACCTTC.

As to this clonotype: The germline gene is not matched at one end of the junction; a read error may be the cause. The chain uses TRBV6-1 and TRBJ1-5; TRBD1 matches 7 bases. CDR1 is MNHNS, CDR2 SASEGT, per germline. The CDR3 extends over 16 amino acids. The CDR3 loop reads CTSRLTGLLSNQPQHF. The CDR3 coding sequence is TGTACCAGCAGGCTGACAGGGCTCCTGAGCAATCAGCCCCAGCATTTT.

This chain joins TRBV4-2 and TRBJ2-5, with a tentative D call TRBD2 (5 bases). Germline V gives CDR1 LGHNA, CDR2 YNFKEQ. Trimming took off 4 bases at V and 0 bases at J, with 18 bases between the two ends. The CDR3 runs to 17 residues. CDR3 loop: CASSPAGWNWDQETQYF. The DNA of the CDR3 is TGTGCCAGCAGCCCCGCGGGCTGGAATTGGGACCAAGAGACCCAGTACTTC.

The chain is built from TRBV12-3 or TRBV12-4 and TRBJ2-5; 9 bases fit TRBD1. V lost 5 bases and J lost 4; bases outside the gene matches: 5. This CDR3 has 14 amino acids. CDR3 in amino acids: CASSQQGARETQYF. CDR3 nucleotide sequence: TGTGCCAGCAGTCAACAGGGGGCGCGAGAGACCCAGTACTTC.